This T cell receptor beta chain was found in a study of radiation and T cells in renal cell carcinoma. Overall study: Nephrectomy followed 15 Gy stereotactic body radiation by 4 weeks. Findings of the study overall: In blood, top tumor clones expanded by 2 weeks, shrinking by 4. Without pretreatment biopsies, baseline tumor clonotype presence was undetermined.

V lost 1 base and J lost 1, with 13 bases in between. Germline V CDR1 and CDR2: GTSNPN, SVGIG (reference sequence). The length of the CDR3 is 15 residues. Remarks on this clone: The antigen is not known.

Specified time point: blood 2 weeks post-SBRT. The treatment was: 15 Gy SBRT to primary tumor, nephrectomy 4 weeks later. After SBRT, blood was collected at 2 and 4 weeks, plus baseline. Profiling relied on immunoSEQ multiplex PCR, and the TCRdb table lists in-frame clones only, not all of them. The sample includes 70,000 or so clones, over 80% of them seen just once. The sample was blood, taken from a patient whose treatment included radiotherapy and nephrectomy. This sequence originates from a man aged 55 to 69 with renal cell carcinoma. The gene calls are TRBV30 and TRBJ2-5, with D tentatively TRBD1 or TRBD2 (5 bases each). The CDR3 here is CAWSAGPVRQETQYF. The CDR3 DNA sequence: TGTGCCTGGAGTGCGGGACCGGTACGCCAAGAGACCCAGTACTTC.